This TCR beta chain was sequenced during a study of cytomegalovirus exposure and HLA in healthy donors. Overall study: About 85 million unique TCR sequences came from HLA-typed donors in an early release.

On this clone itself: Its specificity is not known.

In the PCR, 60 Vbeta and 13 Jbeta primers were used. Data came from immunoSEQ multiplex PCR; TCRdb stores just in-frame clones and leaves some out. The data hold about 76,000 clones, with around three quarters observed a single time. Findings of the study overall: TCR beta V- and J-gene trimming was later associated with a missense DCLRE1C variant. Previously analyzed data showed that most TCR beta V segments were productive at a frequency of about 87% or about 30%. Sequences of the TCR beta chain were said to predict the HLA-A and HLA-B alleles of most subjects accurately.

Sequenced input: PBMCs. The origin of this receptor is a male donor in good health and CMV-seropositive.

The CDR3, as DNA: TGCGCCAGCAGCTTGGAAGAGACAGGGTACAATGAGCAGTTCTTC. This encodes CASSLEETGYNEQFF. This chain joins TRBV5-1 and TRBJ2-1; 7 bases fit TRBD1. The CDR3 totals 15 residues. V shed 0 bases and J 4 bases; nucleotides not matched to a gene: 4. CDR1 and CDR2 from the germline V gene are SGHRS and YFSETQ.